This T cell receptor beta chain was obtained from a study of GPR56 and killer-like receptors on CD4 memory cells (dated by TCRdb to the late 2010s). Looking at the study overall: The study proposed that the stepwise gain of KLRB1, KLRG1, GPR56 and finally KLRF1 marks human CD4+ memory T-cell differentiation and cytokine production potential. The healthy blood donors were described in the study as age-matched to the liver disease patients, whose median age was around 70 years. General conclusions and limits of the study: TCR repertoire overlap was especially strong between late populations 4 and 5, and population 3 also partly overlapped. Clonal frequency started low in the marker-negative population and rose progressively along the proposed pathway, while TCRbeta diversity decreased accordingly. Clones dominating late populations 4 and 5 were also found in early populations 1 and 2, which the authors took as evidence for linear differentiation. Diversity and similarity analyses were restricted to the 100 most expanded clones per population rather than full repertoires.

TCRdb lists the instrument as Illumina HiSeq 2500. Sequencing libraries were built by amplifying the recombined TCRbeta locus with a previously published PCR protocol. In the source study's methods: Any read whose average quality score fell below 30 was discarded, and IMSEQ was used to process the reads that remained. Each clonotype was defined by Vbeta gene, Jbeta gene and CDR3 amino acid sequence. The Morisita-Horn index, computed on the top 100 expanded clones, was used to quantify repertoire overlap between populations. Renyi diversity profiles calculated on the top 100 expanded clones were used to assess clonal diversity. The reads, reprocessed by TCRdb, yield one row per CDR3 protein sequence and no DNA. The V and J calls were determined by TCRdb, not by the authors. The sample table records more than 2,000 distinct CDR3 sequences. The ten top clones hold approximately 3.7% of the sample. Turning to this clonotype: Its antigen remains undetermined.

CDR1 and CDR2, looked up from the germline V gene (reference sequence), are LNHDA and SQIVND. The CDR3, from cysteine to phenylalanine, totals 13 residues. No DNA is recorded. Five KLR/GPR56-defined CD4+ populations were enriched by fluorescence-activated cell sorting before TCRbeta sequencing. To test a linear memory differentiation pathway, the researchers sequenced TCRbeta repertoires from five CD4+ T-cell subsets that were defined by expression of KLRB1, KLRG1, GPR56 and KLRF1. TCR-sequenced cells came from peripheral blood of healthy control individuals, reported as five donors in the TCRbeta analysis figure. The researchers collected heparinized peripheral blood and processed every sample within one hour of retrieval. To isolate peripheral blood mononuclear cells, blood was diluted 1:2 in PBS and put through Biocoll density gradient centrifugation at room temperature. Before flow sorting, freshly isolated PBMCs underwent magnetic sorting with anti-CD4 MicroBeads to enrich CD4+ T cells. A BD FACSAria II was used to sort CD4+ T cells enriched from PBMCs of healthy donors according to marker expression. For surface staining, the researchers used Miltenyi Biotec antibodies: anti-KLRB1 clone 191B8, anti-KLRF1 clone 4A4.D10 and anti-KLRG1 clone REA261.

This TCR derives from a human donor in good health. This chain is built from TRBV19 and TRBJ1-1; absent DNA, TCRdb's TRBD1 call cannot be checked. Sequences were obtained from memory CD4+ T cells from blood. The CDR3 is CAGGQGANTEAFF. The full variable domain, with segments outside the CDR3 supplied by the reference TRBV19 and TRBJ1-1 proteins, appears as DGGITQSPKYLFRKEGQNVTLSCEQNLNHDAMYWYRQDPGQGLRLIYYSQIVNDFQKGDIAEGYSVSREKKESFPLTVTSAQKNPTAFYLCAGGQGANTEAFFGQGTRLTVV.